The next 27 T cell receptor beta chains were all read from a single sample in a study of cytomegalovirus exposure and HLA in healthy donors. Primers included in the PCR were 60 Vbeta and 13 Jbeta primers. Here immunoSEQ multiplex PCR was the method, and the copy in TCRdb shows in-frame clones only, minus some. The sample shows about 150,000 clones, 80% of them seen only once. Sequenced: PBMCs. The receptors here all came from a man aged 30 to 45 in good health and CMV-seropositive.

The V and J genes are TRBV28 and TRBJ1-1; the match to TRBD1 covers 7 bases. The CDR3 is made up of 16 amino acids. Germline-derived CDR1 and CDR2 are MDHEN and SYDVKM. J lost 0 bases, V lost 5 bases, and 9 bases had no gene match. This CDR3 reads CASSISGTVLNTEAFF. In DNA, the CDR3 is TGTGCCAGCAGTATCTCCGGGACAGTTTTGAACACTGAAGCTTTCTTT.

V usage is TRBV6-1 and J usage is TRBJ2-7; a weak D match, TRBD1 (5 bases). Per the germline V gene, CDR1 is MNHNS and CDR2 is SASEGT. V lost 1 base and J 4 bases, leaving 11 bases between the germline ends. The CDR3 loop spans 14 amino acids. In DNA, the CDR3 is TGTGCCAGCAGTGAAGACGGTGCAGGGTACGAGCAGTACTTC. This translates into CASSEDGAGYEQYF.

CDR3: CASSLAVSGANVLTF. CDR3 nucleotides: TGTGCCAGCAGCTTGGCAGTCTCTGGGGCCAACGTCCTGACTTTC. The chain recombines TRBV11-2 with TRBJ2-6; no clear D. The CDR3 covers 15 residues. V gave up 3 bases and J gave up 0 bases, with 6 bases separating them. CDR1 and CDR2 (germline): SGHAT, FQNNGV.

The V and J genes are TRBV5-6 and TRBJ2-5, with D maybe TRBD1 (6 bases). With the DNA end fitting TRBJ2-7 better, the J assignment may be wrong. Germline assignment: CDR1 SGHDT and CDR2 YYEEEE. The CDR3 has 15 residues. In DNA form, the CDR3 reads TGTGCCAGCAGCTCGAACCTGGACAGTGCGGGCGAGCAGTACTTC. It yields the protein CASSSNLDSAGEQYF.

J is TRBJ1-3 and V is TRBV6-5, with D maybe TRBD1 (5 bases). The CDR3 spans 14 residues. V lost 5 bases and J lost 0, with 8 bases in between. Germline loops: CDR1 MNHEY, CDR2 SVGAGI. The CDR3 protein is CASSRGNSGNTIYF. CDR3 in DNA: TGTGCCAGCAGTCGGGGGAACTCTGGAAACACCATATATTTT.

This clone was detected only once. The rearrangement joins TRBV7-9 to TRBJ1-5, with a possible D match to TRBD1 (5 bases). The CDR3 contains 18 residues. V lost 4 bases and J 1 base, leaving 20 bases between the germline ends. Per the germline V gene, CDR1 is SEHNR and CDR2 is FQNEAQ (reference sequence). CDR3 loop: CASSSERSGAGSNQPQHF. In DNA form, the CDR3 reads TGTGCCAGCAGCTCAGAGCGAAGTGGGGCAGGAAGCAATCAGCCCCAGCATTTT.

The chain recombines TRBV6-6 with TRBJ1-2; 10 bases fit TRBD1. This CDR3 has 14 residues. V dropped 2 bases and J dropped 8; count of bases not matched to a gene: 5. Germline V gene data show CDR1 as MNHNY and CDR2 as SVGAGI (reference sequence). The DNA of the CDR3 is TGTGCCAGCAGTTACGGGACAGGGGTTGGCGGCTACACCTTC. Protein product: CASSYGTGVGGYTF.

This chain joins TRBV28 and TRBJ1-1; D not certain. From germline, CDR1 is MDHEN and CDR2 SYDVKM. The V gene lost 8 bases and the J gene lost 0 bases, with 13 bases spanning the gap. The CDR3 spans 14 residues. CDR3 sequence (DNA): TGTGCCAGCTGGGAGGGCCGGATGAACACTGAAGCTTTCTTT. As protein: CASWEGRMNTEAFF. Complete variable domain (other parts from reference TRBV28 and TRBJ1-1): DVKVTQSSRYLVKRTGEKVFLECVQDMDHENMFWYRQDPGLGLRLIYFSYDVKMKEKGDIPEGYSVSREKKERFSLILESASTNQTSMYLCASWEGRMNTEAFFGQGTRLTVV.

The rearrangement links TRBV7-2 to TRBJ2-1; D perhaps matches TRBD2 (7 bases). CDR3 size: 16 residues. Trimming took 1 base from V and 8 from J, leaving 18 bases between them. CDR1 SGHTA and CDR2 FQGNSA come from the germline V gene. The CDR3 loop is CASSLVSGPGGDEQFF. The DNA of the CDR3 is TGTGCCAGCAGCTTAGTTAGCGGGCCGGGGGGCGATGAGCAGTTCTTC.

The V and J genes are TRBV5-1 and TRBJ2-5; a possible D gene is TRBD1 (5 bases). The last part of the DNA fits TRBJ2-7 better; the J call may be wrong. The length of the CDR3 is 14 residues. CDR1 is SGHRS, CDR2 YFSETQ, per germline. CDR3 DNA: TGCGCCAGCAGCAAGGACAAGTCCTCCTACGAGCAGTACTTC. It yields the protein CASSKDKSSYEQYF.

The rearrangement joins TRBV11-2 to TRBJ2-2; TRBD2 is a possible D gene (5 bases). Trimming pared 7 bases from V and 7 bases from J, leaving 10 bases between. The CDR3 has 12 amino acids. Looked up from germline, CDR1 is SGHAT and CDR2 is FQNNGV. The CDR3 DNA follows: TGTGCCAGCAACCAAGCGGTCGGGGAGCTGTTTTTT. Translation gives CASNQAVGELFF.

J is TRBJ1-3 and V is TRBV15; 7 positions agree with TRBD1. This CDR3 is 14 amino acids long. CDR1 and CDR2 (germline): LNHNV, YYDKDF (reference sequence). V lost 3 bases and J lost 2; bases outside the gene matches: 1. The DNA of the CDR3 is TGTGCCACCAGCAGTACAGGGGCTGGAAACACCATATATTTT. Translated: CATSSTGAGNTIYF.

The chain carries TRBV6-1 and TRBJ1-1; 7 bases match TRBD1. The germline CDR1 and CDR2 sequences are MNHNS and SASEGT. The V and J ends lost 2 bases and 2 bases, in that order; junction bases with no gene match: 11. CDR3 length: 17 residues. The CDR3 nucleotides are TGTGCCAGCAGTGAACGGACAGGAAACTTCCTCAACACTGAAGCTTTCTTT. Translating gives CASSERTGNFLNTEAFF.

The V gene is TRBV10-2, the J gene TRBJ2-7; TRBD2 matches 11 bases. V gave up 8 bases and J gave up 3 bases; unmatched junction bases: 6. This CDR3 has 14 amino acids. Germline V CDR1 and CDR2: WSHSY, SAAADI. CDR3 nucleotides: TGCGCCAGCCTCCCTAGCGGGGGGTACTACGAGCAGTACTTC. It encodes CASLPSGGYYEQYF.

The chain links TRBV18 to TRBJ2-3; D possibly corresponds to TRBD2 (7 bases). Trimming left V 6 bases short and J 4 bases short, with 17 bases between. Germline CDR1 KGHSH, CDR2 LQKENI. The CDR3 sequence is 15 residues long. The CDR3 protein is CASSNGGGDADTQYF. In DNA form, the CDR3 reads TGTGCCAGCTCCAACGGAGGGGGGGATGCAGATACGCAGTATTTT.

The chain carries TRBV5-6 and TRBJ1-2; maybe TRBD1 (6 bases). This CDR3 is 13 amino acids long. Per the germline V gene, CDR1 is SGHDT and CDR2 is YYEEEE. V was trimmed by 4 bases and J by 1 base, leaving 8 bases between them. CDR3: CASSRDINYGYTF. CDR3 DNA sequence: TGTGCCAGCAGCCGGGACATTAACTATGGCTACACCTTC.

This clone was observed a few times. V and J are TRBV4-3 and TRBJ2-3, with D uncertain. Trimming left V 4 bases short and J 5 bases short, with 10 bases between. Germline assignment: CDR1 LGHNA and CDR2 YSLEER. The CDR3 is 13 residues long. The CDR3 loop reads CASSPESRDTQYF. The CDR3 nucleotides read TGCGCCAGCAGCCCCGAGAGTAGAGATACGCAGTATTTT.

The gene calls are TRBV4-2 and TRBJ2-5, with D tentatively TRBD2 (5 bases). The CDR3 is 15 amino acids. Germline assignment: CDR1 LGHNA and CDR2 YNFKEQ. Trimming removed 1 base from V and 11 bases from J, with 20 bases in between. The CDR3 spells CASSQGLSLLLEQYF. In nucleotides, the CDR3 is TGTGCCAGCAGCCAAGGACTATCCCTCCTTCTGGAGCAGTACTTC.

The chain joins TRBV19 to TRBJ2-1; 14 bases line up with TRBD2. V lost 4 bases, J lost 4 bases, and 3 bases stayed unmatched. CDR1 is LNHDA and CDR2 is SQIVND in the germline V gene (reference sequence). The CDR3 runs to 16 residues. CDR3 DNA: TGTGCCAGTAGTACGAGACTAGCGGGAGGGTACAATGAGCAGTTCTTC. This codes for CASSTRLAGGYNEQFF.

The table lists this clone with a count of one. The chain carries TRBV7-6 and TRBJ2-7; 9 nucleotides align to TRBD2. V trimming: 6 bases; J trimming: 5 bases; junction bases outside the gene matches: 14. The germline V gene encodes CDR1 SGHVS and CDR2 FNYEAQ. The CDR3 length is 16 residues. CDR3: CASSNSVAGENHEQYF. In nucleotides, the CDR3 is TGTGCCAGCAGTAATTCGGTAGCGGGAGAGAACCACGAGCAGTACTTC.

The J gene is TRBJ2-7, the V gene TRBV14, with D perhaps TRBD1 (7 bases). In germline, CDR1 is SGHDN, CDR2 FVKESK. Trimming took 1 base from V and 2 from J, leaving 12 bases between them. CDR3 size: 15 residues. In nucleotides, the CDR3 is TGTGCCAGCAGCCAAGCGGCAGGGGGGACCTACGAGCAGTACTTC. Translation: CASSQAAGGTYEQYF.

The chain links TRBV27 to TRBJ1-1; TRBD1 aligns across 9 bases. Germline V lookup: CDR1 MNHEY, CDR2 SMNVEV (reference sequence). V shed 5 bases, J shed 6 bases, and the junction held 13 bases outside the gene matches. This CDR3 is 16 amino acids long. The CDR3 is CASSQLPGQGGAEAFF. CDR3 bases: TGTGCCAGCAGTCAGTTACCGGGACAGGGTGGGGCTGAAGCTTTCTTT.

The chain has TRBV6-5 and TRBJ1-2; TRBD1 agrees at 9 bases. The CDR3 runs 14 residues. Per the germline V gene, CDR1 is MNHEY and CDR2 is SVGAGI. V dropped 5 bases and J dropped 4; count of bases not matched to a gene: 5. CDR3 loop: CASSKRQGVYGYTF. For the CDR3, the DNA is TGTGCCAGCAGTAAAAGACAGGGGGTCTATGGCTACACCTTC.

This sequence joins TRBV9 and TRBJ1-1; 8 bases line up with TRBD1. V was clipped by 4 bases and J by 5 bases; unmatched bases: 10. Germline V CDR1 and CDR2: SGDLS, YYNGEE. CDR3 length equals 15 residues. The CDR3 DNA reads as TGTGCCAGCAGCCCACAGGGGGGGATTTTTACTGAAGCTTTCTTT. Amino acid sequence: CASSPQGGIFTEAFF.

This chain joins TRBV6-5 and TRBJ2-2; 11 bases fit TRBD1. From germline, CDR1 is MNHEY and CDR2 SVGAGI. V lost 2 bases to trimming and J lost 5 bases; unmatched junction nucleotides: 4. The CDR3 runs to 16 residues. As DNA, the CDR3 is TGTGCCAGCAGTTACGCGGGACAGGGGGGAACCGGGGAGCTGTTTTTT. Protein: CASSYAGQGGTGELFF.

CDR3 sequence (DNA): TGTGCCAGCAGCCAAGAGGGACAGGGGGGTTATGAAAAACTGTTTTTT. It is translated as CASSQEGQGGYEKLFF. The V gene is TRBV4-2, the J gene TRBJ1-4; TRBD1 matches at 11 bases. The CDR3 runs 16 residues. J was trimmed by 6 bases and V by 0 bases; bases with no gene match: 3. Germline lookup yields CDR1 LGHNA and CDR2 YNFKEQ.

This clone was counted only a few times. CDR3 sequence reads: CASSQGDTEAFF. The DNA of the CDR3 is TGTGCCAGCTCCCAAGGGGACACTGAAGCTTTCTTT. The rearrangement joins TRBV18 to TRBJ1-1, with a tentative D call TRBD1 (5 bases). The CDR3 spans 12 residues. CDR1 is KGHSH and CDR2 is LQKENI in the germline V gene. The ends were cut back, 6 bases at V and 3 bases at J, with 8 bases in the middle.